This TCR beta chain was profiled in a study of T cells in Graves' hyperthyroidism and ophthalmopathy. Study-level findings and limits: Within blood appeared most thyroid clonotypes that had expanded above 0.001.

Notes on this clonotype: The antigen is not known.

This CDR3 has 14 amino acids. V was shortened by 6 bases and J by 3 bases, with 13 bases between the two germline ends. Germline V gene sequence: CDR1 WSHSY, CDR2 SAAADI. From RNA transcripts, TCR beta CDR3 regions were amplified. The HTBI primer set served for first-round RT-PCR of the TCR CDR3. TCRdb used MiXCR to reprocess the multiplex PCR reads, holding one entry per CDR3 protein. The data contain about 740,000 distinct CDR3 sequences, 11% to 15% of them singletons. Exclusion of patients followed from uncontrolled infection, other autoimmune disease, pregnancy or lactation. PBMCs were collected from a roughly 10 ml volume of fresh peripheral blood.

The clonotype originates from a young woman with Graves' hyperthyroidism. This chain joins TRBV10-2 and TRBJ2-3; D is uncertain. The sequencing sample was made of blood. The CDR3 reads CASRPLDETDTQYF. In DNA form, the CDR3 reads TGCGCCAGCAGACCGTTGGACGAGACAGATACGCAGTATTTT.